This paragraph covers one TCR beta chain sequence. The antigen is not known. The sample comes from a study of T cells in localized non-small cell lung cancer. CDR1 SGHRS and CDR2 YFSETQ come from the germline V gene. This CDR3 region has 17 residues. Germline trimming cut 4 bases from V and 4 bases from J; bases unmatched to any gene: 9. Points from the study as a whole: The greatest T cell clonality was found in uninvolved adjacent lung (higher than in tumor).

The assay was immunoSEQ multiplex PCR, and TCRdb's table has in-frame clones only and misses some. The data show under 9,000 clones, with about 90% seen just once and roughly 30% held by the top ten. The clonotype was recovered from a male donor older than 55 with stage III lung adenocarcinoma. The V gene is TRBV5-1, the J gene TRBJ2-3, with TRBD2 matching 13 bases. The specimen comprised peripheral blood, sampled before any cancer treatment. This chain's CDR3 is CASSPRTSGSGADTQYF. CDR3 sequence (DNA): TGCGCCAGCAGCCCCCGGACTAGCGGGAGTGGGGCAGATACGCAGTATTTT.